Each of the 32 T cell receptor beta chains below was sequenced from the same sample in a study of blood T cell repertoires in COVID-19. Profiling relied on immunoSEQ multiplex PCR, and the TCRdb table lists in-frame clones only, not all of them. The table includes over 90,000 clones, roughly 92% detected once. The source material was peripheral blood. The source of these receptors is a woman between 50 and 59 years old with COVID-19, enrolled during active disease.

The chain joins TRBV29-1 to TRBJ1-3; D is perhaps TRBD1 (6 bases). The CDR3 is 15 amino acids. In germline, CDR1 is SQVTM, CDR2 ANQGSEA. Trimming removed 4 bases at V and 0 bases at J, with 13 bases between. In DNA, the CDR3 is TGCAGCGTTGTTATCGACAGGAGCTCTGGAAACACCATATATTTT. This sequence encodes CSVVIDRSSGNTIYF.

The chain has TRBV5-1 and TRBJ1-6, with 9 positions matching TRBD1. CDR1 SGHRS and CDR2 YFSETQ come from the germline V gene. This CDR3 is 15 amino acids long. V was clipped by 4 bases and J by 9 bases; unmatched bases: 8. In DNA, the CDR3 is TGCGCCAGCAGCCCGGGACAGGGTCGAAGTTCACCCCTCCACTTT. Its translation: CASSPGQGRSSPLHF.

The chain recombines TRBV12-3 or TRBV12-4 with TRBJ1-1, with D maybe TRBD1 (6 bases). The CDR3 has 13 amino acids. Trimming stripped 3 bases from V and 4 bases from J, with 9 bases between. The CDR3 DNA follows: TGTGCCAGCAGTTTGAGCAGGGGCACTGAAGCTTTCTTT. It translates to CASSLSRGTEAFF.

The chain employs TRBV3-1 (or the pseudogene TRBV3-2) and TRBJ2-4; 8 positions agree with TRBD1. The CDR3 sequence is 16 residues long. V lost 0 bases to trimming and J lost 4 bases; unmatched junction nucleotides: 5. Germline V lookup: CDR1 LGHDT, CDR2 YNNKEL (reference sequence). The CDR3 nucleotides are TGTGCCAGCAGCCAAGAGGGGACAGGCCTTAAAAACATTCAGTACTTC. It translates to CASSQEGTGLKNIQYF.

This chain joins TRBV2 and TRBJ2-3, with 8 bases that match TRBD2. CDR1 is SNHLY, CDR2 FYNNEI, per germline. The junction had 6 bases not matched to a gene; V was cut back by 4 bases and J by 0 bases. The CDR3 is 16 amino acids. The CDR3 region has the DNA TGTGCCAGCAGTGTGCCTACTAGCGGCAGCACAGATACGCAGTATTTT. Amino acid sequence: CASSVPTSGSTDTQYF.

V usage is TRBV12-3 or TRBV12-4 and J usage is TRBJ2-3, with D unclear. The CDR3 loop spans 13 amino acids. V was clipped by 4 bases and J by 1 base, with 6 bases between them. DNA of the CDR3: TGTGCCAGCAGTTCAATCCGCACAGATACGCAGTATTTT. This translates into CASSSIRTDTQYF.

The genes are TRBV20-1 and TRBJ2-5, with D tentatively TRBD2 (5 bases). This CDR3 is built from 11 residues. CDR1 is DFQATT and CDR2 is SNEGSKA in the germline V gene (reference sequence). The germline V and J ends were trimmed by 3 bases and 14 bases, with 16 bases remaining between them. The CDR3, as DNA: TGCAGTGCTAGGGCTCTAGCCTCGCCATACTTC. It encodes CSARALASPYF.

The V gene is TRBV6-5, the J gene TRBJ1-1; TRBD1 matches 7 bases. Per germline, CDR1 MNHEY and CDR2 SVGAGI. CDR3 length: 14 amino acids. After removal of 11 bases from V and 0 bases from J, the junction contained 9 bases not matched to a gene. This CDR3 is CASPTGLLNTEAFF. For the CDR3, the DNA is TGTGCCTCCCCGACAGGGTTATTGAACACTGAAGCTTTCTTT.

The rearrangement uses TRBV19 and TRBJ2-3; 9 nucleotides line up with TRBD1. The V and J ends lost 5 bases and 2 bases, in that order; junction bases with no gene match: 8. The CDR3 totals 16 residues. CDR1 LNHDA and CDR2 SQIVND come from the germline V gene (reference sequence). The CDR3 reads CASSGGTGISTDTQYF. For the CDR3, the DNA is TGTGCCAGTAGTGGGGGGACAGGGATCTCCACAGATACGCAGTATTTT.

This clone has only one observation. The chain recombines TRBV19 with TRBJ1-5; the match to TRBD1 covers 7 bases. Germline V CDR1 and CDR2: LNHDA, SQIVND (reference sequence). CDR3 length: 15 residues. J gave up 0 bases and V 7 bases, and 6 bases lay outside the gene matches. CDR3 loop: CASNRDRDSNQPQHF. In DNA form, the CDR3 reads TGTGCCAGTAATCGGGACAGAGATAGCAATCAGCCCCAGCATTTT.

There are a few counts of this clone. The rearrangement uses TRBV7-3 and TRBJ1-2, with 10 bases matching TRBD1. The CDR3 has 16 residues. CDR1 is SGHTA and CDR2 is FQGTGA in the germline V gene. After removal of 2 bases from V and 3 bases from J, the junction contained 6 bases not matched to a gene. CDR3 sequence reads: CASSLGTGDADYGYTF. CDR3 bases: TGTGCCAGCAGCTTAGGGACAGGGGACGCGGACTATGGCTACACCTTC.

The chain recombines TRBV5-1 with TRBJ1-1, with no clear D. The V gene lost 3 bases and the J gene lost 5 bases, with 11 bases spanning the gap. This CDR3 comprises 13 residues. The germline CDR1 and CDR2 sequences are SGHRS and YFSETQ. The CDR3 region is CASSSPYGTEAFF. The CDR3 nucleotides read TGCGCCAGCAGCTCCCCATACGGGACTGAAGCTTTCTTT. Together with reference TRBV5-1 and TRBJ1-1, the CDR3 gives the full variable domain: KAGVTQTPRYLIKTRGQQVTLSCSPISGHRSVSWYQQTPGQGLQFLFEYFSETQRNKGNFPGRFSGRQFSNSRSEMNVSTLELGDSALYLCASSSPYGTEAFFGQGTRLTVV.

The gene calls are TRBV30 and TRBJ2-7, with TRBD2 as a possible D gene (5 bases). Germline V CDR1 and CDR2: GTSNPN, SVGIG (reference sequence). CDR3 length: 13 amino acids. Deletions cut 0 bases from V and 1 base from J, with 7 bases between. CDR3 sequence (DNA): TGTGCCTGGAGTGTACGGGGTTCCTACGAGCAGTACGTC. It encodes CAWSVRGSYEQYV.

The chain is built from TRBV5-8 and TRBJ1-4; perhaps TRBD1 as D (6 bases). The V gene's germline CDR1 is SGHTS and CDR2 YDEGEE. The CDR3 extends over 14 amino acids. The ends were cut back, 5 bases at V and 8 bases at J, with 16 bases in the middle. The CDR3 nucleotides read TGTGCCAGCAGTTCCCGACAGGTAGAGGAAAAACTGTTTTTT. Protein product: CASSSRQVEEKLFF.

The CDR3 DNA reads as TGCGCCAGCAGCCAAGGTCCCCAGGGGGCGGTAAGCTACGAGCAGTACTTC. Protein product: CASSQGPQGAVSYEQYF. The rearrangement uses TRBV4-3 and TRBJ2-7; 8 bases map to TRBD1. V lost 1 base, J lost 3 bases, and 11 bases stayed unmatched. Germline-derived CDR1 and CDR2 are LGHNA and YSLEER. The CDR3 has 17 residues.

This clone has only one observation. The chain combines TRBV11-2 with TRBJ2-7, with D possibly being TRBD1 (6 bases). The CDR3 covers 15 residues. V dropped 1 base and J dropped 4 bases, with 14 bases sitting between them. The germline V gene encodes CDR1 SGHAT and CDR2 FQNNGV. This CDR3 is CASSLAAGVVYEQYF. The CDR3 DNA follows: TGTGCCAGCAGCTTAGCAGCAGGGGTTGTGTACGAGCAGTACTTC.

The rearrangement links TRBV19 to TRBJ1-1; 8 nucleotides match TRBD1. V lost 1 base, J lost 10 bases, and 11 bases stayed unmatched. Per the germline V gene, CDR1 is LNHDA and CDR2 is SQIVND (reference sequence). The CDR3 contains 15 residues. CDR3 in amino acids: CASSIVPGGAGGAFF. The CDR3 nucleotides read TGTGCCAGTAGTATAGTTCCAGGGGGCGCAGGAGGAGCTTTCTTT. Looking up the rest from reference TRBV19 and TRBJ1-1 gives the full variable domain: DGGITQSPKYLFRKEGQNVTLSCEQNLNHDAMYWYRQDPGQGLRLIYYSQIVNDFQKGDIAEGYSVSREKKESFPLTVTSAQKNPTAFYLCASSIVPGGAGGAFFGQGTRLTVV.

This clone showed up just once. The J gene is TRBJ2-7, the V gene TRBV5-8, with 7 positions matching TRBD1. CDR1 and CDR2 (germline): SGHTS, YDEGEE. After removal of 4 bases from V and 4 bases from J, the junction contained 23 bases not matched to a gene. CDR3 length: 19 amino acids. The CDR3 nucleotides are TGTGCCAGCAGCCTTGGGGTAAAGGGACAGTTAGGAAAGCGGTACGAGCAGTACGTC. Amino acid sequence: CASSLGVKGQLGKRYEQYV.

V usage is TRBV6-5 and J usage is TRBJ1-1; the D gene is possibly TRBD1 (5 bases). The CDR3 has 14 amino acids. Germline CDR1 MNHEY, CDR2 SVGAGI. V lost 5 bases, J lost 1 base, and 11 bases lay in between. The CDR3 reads CASSLRTPNTEAFF. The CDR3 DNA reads TGTGCCAGCAGTCTACGGACACCGAACACTGAAGCTTTCTTT.

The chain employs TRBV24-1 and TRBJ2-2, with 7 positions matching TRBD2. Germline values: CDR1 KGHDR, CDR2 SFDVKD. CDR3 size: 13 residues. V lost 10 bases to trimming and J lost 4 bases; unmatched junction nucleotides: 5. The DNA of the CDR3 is TGTGCCACAACGGGGAGGGCCACCGGGGAGCTGTTTTTT. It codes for CATTGRATGELFF.

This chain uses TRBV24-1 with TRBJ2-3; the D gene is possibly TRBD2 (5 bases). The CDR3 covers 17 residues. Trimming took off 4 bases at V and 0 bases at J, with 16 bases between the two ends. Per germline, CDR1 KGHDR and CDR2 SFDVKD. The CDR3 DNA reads TGTGCCACCAGTGACCCCCCGGGGTCCCTTAGCACAGATACGCAGTATTTT. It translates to CATSDPPGSLSTDTQYF.

The chain's CDR3 is CATSQQGGSPLHF. CDR3 DNA sequence: TGTGCCACCTCCCAGCAGGGGGGTTCACCCCTCCACTTT. The chain employs TRBV2 and TRBJ1-6, with 7 bases identical to TRBD1. Per germline, CDR1 SNHLY and CDR2 FYNNEI. This CDR3 has 13 residues. The V and J ends lost 10 bases and 9 bases, in that order; junction bases with no gene match: 9.

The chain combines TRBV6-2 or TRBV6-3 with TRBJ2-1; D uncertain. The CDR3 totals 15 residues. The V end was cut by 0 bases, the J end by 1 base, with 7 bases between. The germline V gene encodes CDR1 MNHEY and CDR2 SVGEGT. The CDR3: CASSYSDLSYNEQFF. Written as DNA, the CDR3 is TGTGCCAGCAGTTACTCTGACTTGTCCTACAATGAGCAGTTCTTC.

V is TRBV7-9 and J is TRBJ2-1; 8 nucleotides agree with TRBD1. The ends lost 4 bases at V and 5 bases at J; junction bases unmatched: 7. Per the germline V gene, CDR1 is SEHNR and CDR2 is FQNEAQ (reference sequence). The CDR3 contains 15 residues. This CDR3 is CASSSRDRFNNEQFF. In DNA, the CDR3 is TGTGCCAGCAGCTCCAGGGACAGGTTTAACAATGAGCAGTTCTTC.

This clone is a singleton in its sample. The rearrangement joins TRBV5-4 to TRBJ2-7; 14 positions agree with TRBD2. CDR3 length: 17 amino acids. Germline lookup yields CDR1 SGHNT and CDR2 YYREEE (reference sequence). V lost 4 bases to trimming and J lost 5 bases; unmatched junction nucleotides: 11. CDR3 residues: CASSPSRLAGGTDEQYF. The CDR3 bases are TGTGCCAGCAGCCCAAGCCGACTAGCGGGGGGGACGGACGAGCAGTACTTC.

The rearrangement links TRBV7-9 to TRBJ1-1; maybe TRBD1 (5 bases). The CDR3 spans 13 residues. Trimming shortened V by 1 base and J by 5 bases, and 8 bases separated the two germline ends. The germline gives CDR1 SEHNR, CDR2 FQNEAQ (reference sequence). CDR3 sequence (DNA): TGTGCCAGCAGCTTAGGGGAGGGGACTGAAGCTTTCTTT. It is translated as CASSLGEGTEAFF.

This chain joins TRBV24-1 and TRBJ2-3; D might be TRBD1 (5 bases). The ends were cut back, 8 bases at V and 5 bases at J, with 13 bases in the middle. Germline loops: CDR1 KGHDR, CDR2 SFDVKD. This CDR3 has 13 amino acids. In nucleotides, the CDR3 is TGTGCCACCAACACAGGTGGACGAGATACGCAGTATTTT. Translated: CATNTGGRDTQYF.

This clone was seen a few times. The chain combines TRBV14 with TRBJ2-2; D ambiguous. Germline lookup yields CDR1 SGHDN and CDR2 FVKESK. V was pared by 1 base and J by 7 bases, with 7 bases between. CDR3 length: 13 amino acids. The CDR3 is CASSQARGGELFF. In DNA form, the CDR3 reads TGTGCCAGCAGCCAAGCGAGAGGCGGGGAGCTGTTTTTT.

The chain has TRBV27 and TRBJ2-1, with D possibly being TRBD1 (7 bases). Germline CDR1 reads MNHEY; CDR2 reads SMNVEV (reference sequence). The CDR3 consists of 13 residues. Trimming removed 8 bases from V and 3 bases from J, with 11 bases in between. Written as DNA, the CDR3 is TGTGCCAGCCGGGGGACAGTCTACAATGAGCAGTTCTTC. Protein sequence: CASRGTVYNEQFF.

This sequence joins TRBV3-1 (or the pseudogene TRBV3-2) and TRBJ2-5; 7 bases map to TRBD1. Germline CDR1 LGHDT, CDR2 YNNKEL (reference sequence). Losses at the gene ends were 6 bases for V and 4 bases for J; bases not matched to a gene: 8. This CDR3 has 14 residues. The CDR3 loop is CASRPEGALETQYF. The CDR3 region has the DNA TGTGCCAGCAGACCCGAGGGGGCATTAGAGACCCAGTACTTC.

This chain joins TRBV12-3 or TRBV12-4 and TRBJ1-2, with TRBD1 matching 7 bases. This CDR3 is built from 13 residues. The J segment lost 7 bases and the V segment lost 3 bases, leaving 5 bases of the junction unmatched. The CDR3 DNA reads TGTGCCAGCAGTTTCCAAGACAGGGCTGGCTACACCTTC. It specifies CASSFQDRAGYTF.

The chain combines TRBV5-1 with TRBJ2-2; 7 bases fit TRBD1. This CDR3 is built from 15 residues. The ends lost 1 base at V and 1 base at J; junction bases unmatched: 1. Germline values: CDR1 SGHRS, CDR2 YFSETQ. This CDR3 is CASSLRTGNTGELFF. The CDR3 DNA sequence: TGCGCCAGCAGCTTGCGGACAGGGAACACCGGGGAGCTGTTTTTT.